This is a list of T cell receptor beta chains from one sample in a study of blood T cell repertoires in COVID-19. Libraries were prepared by immunoSEQ multiplex PCR; TCRdb keeps only in-frame clonotypes and omits some of them. The table lists 210,000 or so clones, more than 75% of them singletons. Sequencing input: peripheral blood. These receptors were obtained from a man in his forties with active or convalescent COVID-19. Each CDR3 is given with its conserved first and last residue. The D gene is left open where the match is weak. Size tells how often a clone was seen (once, few, many) or the class of an expanded clone, and some rows leave it out.

j_call d_call clone_size v_call cdr3_aa cdr3_nt
TRBJ2-3 TRBD1 . TRBV3-1/TRBV3-2 CASTRQGADTQYF TGTGCCAGCACCCGACAGGGGGCAGATACGCAGTATTTT
TRBJ1-1 . . TRBV7-9 CASSFRRQTGNTEAFF TGTGCCAGCAGCTTCCGGAGGCAGACGGGGAACACTGAAGCTTTCTTT
TRBJ2-7 TRBD1 . TRBV9 CASSVLSGQGPYEQYF TGTGCCAGCAGCGTCTTGTCTGGACAGGGTCCCTACGAGCAGTACTTC
TRBJ1-1 . . TRBV4-2 CASSHPGSSTEAFF TGTGCCAGCAGCCACCCCGGGTCGAGCACTGAAGCTTTCTTT
TRBJ2-5 . . TRBV24-1 CATSDAGVETQYF TGTGCCACCAGTGACGCAGGGGTGGAGACCCAGTACTTC
TRBJ2-7 . . TRBV28 CASSPSGAGASYEQYF TGTGCCAGCAGCCCCTCGGGCGCGGGGGCATCCTACGAGCAGTACTTC
TRBJ1-1 TRBD1 . TRBV19 CASNDRGRGLNTEAFF TGTGCCAGTAACGACAGGGGGCGCGGGTTGAACACTGAAGCTTTCTTT
TRBJ2-7 . . TRBV11-3 CASSLSTGVGNEQYF TGTGCCAGCAGCTTATCAACGGGAGTGGGAAACGAGCAGTACTTC
TRBJ2-1 TRBD2 . TRBV28 CASSTPSSGAYNEQFF TGTGCCAGCAGTACCCCCTCTAGCGGGGCCTACAATGAGCAGTTCTTC
TRBJ2-7 TRBD1 . TRBV19 CASSMSRGHYEQYF TGTGCCAGTAGTATGAGCAGGGGGCACTACGAGCAGTACTTC
TRBJ2-1 TRBD2 . TRBV5-1 CASSKGLADSYNEQFF TGCGCCAGCTCTAAAGGACTAGCGGATTCCTACAATGAGCAGTTCTTC
TRBJ1-3 . . TRBV7-2 CASSSLMRGNTIYF TGTGCCAGCAGCTCCCTAATGAGGGGAAACACCATATATTTT
TRBJ2-1 TRBD1 once TRBV5-1 CASSGVDRGSYNEQFF TGCGCCAGCAGCGGCGTCGACAGGGGCTCCTACAATGAGCAGTTCTTC
TRBJ1-4 . . TRBV5-3 CARSDPSRSNEKLFF TGTGCCAGAAGCGATCCCTCCAGGTCTAATGAAAAACTGTTTTTT
TRBJ1-1 . . TRBV7-8 CASSLKPGVTEAFF TGTGCCAGCAGCCTTAAACCGGGGGTCACTGAAGCTTTCTTT
TRBJ2-2 . . TRBV5-1 CASSLEGPRDTGELFF TGCGCCAGCAGCTTGGAGGGCCCCAGGGACACCGGGGAGCTGTTTTTT
TRBJ2-2 . . TRBV19 CASSLGQPELFF TGTGCCAGTAGCCTTGGGCAACCGGAGCTGTTTTTT
TRBJ1-1 . . TRBV29-1 CSARTAWETFF TGCAGCGCTAGGACAGCCTGGGAAACTTTCTTT
TRBJ1-6 . . TRBV12-5 CASGFGGGRSPLHF TGTGCTAGTGGTTTCGGCGGGGGGCGATCACCCCTCCACTTT
TRBJ2-7 TRBD1 once TRBV15 CATSGSWTGSEQYF TGTGCCACCAGCGGCTCGTGGACAGGGAGCGAGCAGTACTTC
TRBJ2-5 . . TRBV5-8 CASSSRLLLSETQYF TGTGCCAGCAGCTCACGACTCCTATTGTCTGAGACCCAGTACTTC
TRBJ2-7 TRBD1 . TRBV5-6 CASSSSNLRDRLYF TGTGCCAGCAGCTCCTCGAACCTCCGGGACAGGCTGTACTTC
TRBJ2-1 TRBD2 once TRBV28 CASSPLAGDHNEQFF TGTGCCAGCAGTCCCCTAGCGGGGGACCACAATGAGCAGTTCTTC
TRBJ2-7 TRBD2 . TRBV6-1 CASSERLAGGYEQYF TGTGCCAGCAGTGAACGGCTAGCGGGGGGCTACGAGCAGTACTTC
TRBJ1-6 TRBD1 . TRBV11-2 CASSSGQGHSPLHF TGTGCCAGCAGCTCGGGACAGGGGCATTCACCCCTCCACTTT
TRBJ1-1 . . TRBV27 CASSLLGAAPAFF TGTGCCAGCAGTCTCCTAGGGGCGGCGCCAGCTTTCTTT
TRBJ1-5 . . TRBV3-1/TRBV3-2 CASSQGSQPQHF TGTGCCAGCAGCCAAGGTAGTCAGCCCCAGCATTTT
TRBJ2-5 . . TRBV28 CASSSTSLWETQYF TGTGCCAGCAGTTCTACTAGTCTGTGGGAGACCCAGTACTTC
TRBJ2-5 . . TRBV27 CASSRPSETQYF TGTGCCAGCAGCCGCCCGAGTGAGACCCAGTACTTC
TRBJ2-7 . . TRBV21-1 CASSKYGRGSWWYEQYF TGTGCCAGCAGCAAATATGGCAGGGGGAGTTGGTGGTACGAGCAGTACTTC
TRBJ1-6 . . TRBV6-4 CASSDSGRGNFSNSPLHF TGTGCCAGCAGTGACTCTGGGAGGGGGAATTTCAGTAATTCACCCCTCCACTTT
TRBJ2-1 TRBD1 once TRBV19 CASSRARDRGRSNEQFF TGTGCCAGTAGCAGGGCCCGCGACAGGGGAAGGAGTAATGAGCAGTTCTTC
TRBJ2-1 . . TRBV9 CASSPRPYPLGVGYNEQFF TGTGCCAGCAGCCCCCGCCCCTATCCACTCGGGGTGGGATACAATGAGCAGTTCTTC
TRBJ2-7 . . TRBV27 CASSSGSGTTFSYEQYF TGTGCCAGCAGTTCCGGATCCGGGACAACCTTTTCCTACGAGCAGTACTTC
TRBJ1-2 TRBD1 . TRBV19 CASNTGDRGNGYTF TGTGCCAGTAATACGGGGGACAGGGGGAATGGCTACACCTTC
TRBJ1-5 TRBD1 few TRBV10-3 CAISTTGGVNQPQHF TGTGCCATCAGTACAACAGGGGGCGTCAATCAGCCCCAGCATTTT
TRBJ2-7 TRBD1 . TRBV11-1 CASSVYRGRAEYEQYF TGTGCCAGCAGCGTGTACAGGGGGCGCGCGGAATACGAGCAGTACTTC
TRBJ1-1 . . TRBV27 CASIGRGNTEAFF TGTGCCAGCATAGGACGGGGGAACACTGAAGCTTTCTTT
TRBJ2-7 . . TRBV30 CAWSVQARWEQYF TGTGCCTGGAGTGTACAGGCACGGTGGGAGCAGTACTTC
TRBJ2-7 . . TRBV6-5 CASSYSQGSLYEQYF TGTGCCAGCAGTTACTCCCAGGGGTCCCTCTACGAGCAGTACTTC
TRBJ2-1 TRBD2 . TRBV6-1 CASSEAMASGSYEQFF TGTGCCAGCAGTGAAGCTATGGCTAGCGGGAGTTATGAGCAGTTCTTC